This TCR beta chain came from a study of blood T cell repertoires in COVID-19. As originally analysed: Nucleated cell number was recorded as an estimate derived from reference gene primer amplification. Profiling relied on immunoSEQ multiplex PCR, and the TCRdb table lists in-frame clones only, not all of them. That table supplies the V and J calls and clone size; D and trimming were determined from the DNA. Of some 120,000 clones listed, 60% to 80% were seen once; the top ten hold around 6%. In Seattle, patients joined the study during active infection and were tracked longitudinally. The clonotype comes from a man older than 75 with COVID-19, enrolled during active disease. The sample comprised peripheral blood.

CDR3 region: CASRGLSSYNEQFF. The CDR3 DNA reads TGTGCCAGCAGGGGCCTGAGCTCCTACAATGAGCAGTTCTTC. The chain couples TRBV11-2 to TRBJ2-1; D is unresolved. Trimming took 6 bases from V and 0 from J, leaving 9 bases between them. The germline gives CDR1 SGHAT, CDR2 FQNNGV. There are 14 residues in the CDR3.